This is a list of T cell receptor beta chains from one sample in a study of cytomegalovirus exposure and HLA in healthy donors. Using immunoSEQ multiplex PCR, the repertoire was profiled, and TCRdb retains in-frame clones only, with some absent. The repertoire consists of roughly 100,000 clones, with approximately 85% occurring once and the leading ten covering about 1.6%. The sequencing sample was made of PBMCs. Receptors were obtained from a man between 50 and 59 years old in good health and CMV-seronegative. The CDR3 runs from the conserved cysteine through the conserved F or W. Each record gives: CDR3 protein, CDR3 DNA, clone size, V gene, J gene, D gene. A D gene is named only where the DNA matches it firmly. For some rows the clone size is stated as once, few or many, or as a class when expanded; others skip it.

CDR3 protein: CASSGGQSQETQYF; CDR3 DNA: TGTGCCAGCAGCGGGGGACAAAGCCAAGAGACCCAGTACTTC; clone size: -; V gene: TRBV11-3; J gene: TRBJ2-5; D gene: -
CDR3 protein: CASSKGLAGGLDTQYF; CDR3 DNA: TGTGCCAGCAGTAAAGGACTAGCGGGGGGGTTAGATACGCAGTATTTT; clone size: -; V gene: TRBV27; J gene: TRBJ2-3; D gene: TRBD2
CDR3 protein: CSESGITDTQYF; CDR3 DNA: TGCAGCGAGTCAGGGATCACAGATACGCAGTATTTT; clone size: -; V gene: TRBV29-1; J gene: TRBJ2-3; D gene: -
CDR3 protein: CASSLAGGSNSPLHF; CDR3 DNA: TGTGCCAGCAGCTTAGCAGGAGGCTCCAATTCACCCCTCCACTTT; clone size: -; V gene: TRBV11-2; J gene: TRBJ1-6; D gene: -
CDR3 protein: CASSLFTGGNYGYTF; CDR3 DNA: TGTGCCAGCAGCTTATTTACAGGGGGCAACTATGGCTACACCTTC; clone size: -; V gene: TRBV7-2; J gene: TRBJ1-2; D gene: TRBD1
CDR3 protein: CASSSGQGNSPLHF; CDR3 DNA: TGTGCCAGCAGCTCGGGACAGGGGAATTCACCCCTCCACTTT; clone size: once; V gene: TRBV5-4; J gene: TRBJ1-6; D gene: TRBD1
CDR3 protein: CASSLGTGGVSEKLFF; CDR3 DNA: TGCGCCAGCAGCTTGGGGACAGGGGGCGTGAGTGAAAAACTGTTTTTT; clone size: -; V gene: TRBV5-1; J gene: TRBJ1-4; D gene: TRBD1
CDR3 protein: CASSLGGTPPGGRYGYTF; CDR3 DNA: TGTGCCAGCAGCTTGGGAGGGACACCTCCTGGGGGTCGATATGGCTACACCTTC; clone size: -; V gene: TRBV7-2; J gene: TRBJ1-2; D gene: -
CDR3 protein: CASSIASGGTGELFF; CDR3 DNA: TGTGCCAGTAGTATAGCTAGCGGGGGGACCGGGGAGCTGTTTTTT; clone size: few; V gene: TRBV19; J gene: TRBJ2-2; D gene: TRBD2
CDR3 protein: CASNLQRAGQLGGYTF; CDR3 DNA: TGTGCCAGCAACCTCCAACGGGCAGGCCAACTAGGGGGCTACACCTTC; clone size: -; V gene: TRBV5-4; J gene: TRBJ1-2; D gene: -
CDR3 protein: CASTDPNHREQFF; CDR3 DNA: TGTGCCAGCACCGACCCGAATCACAGAGAGCAGTTCTTC; clone size: -; V gene: TRBV6-1; J gene: TRBJ2-1; D gene: -
CDR3 protein: CASSIWALCLRGTEAFF; CDR3 DNA: TGTGCCAGTAGTATTTGGGCTCTTTGCCTCCGAGGGACTGAAGCTTTCTTT; clone size: -; V gene: TRBV19; J gene: TRBJ1-1; D gene: -
CDR3 protein: CASSQGTGLSYEQYF; CDR3 DNA: TGTGCCAGCAGCCAAGGGACAGGTTTATCCTACGAGCAGTACTTC; clone size: -; V gene: TRBV7-6; J gene: TRBJ2-7; D gene: TRBD1
CDR3 protein: CASSLEGTASTSTF; CDR3 DNA: TGTGCCAGCAGCTTAGAGGGGACAGCGTCGACCTCCACCTTC; clone size: -; V gene: TRBV7-9; J gene: TRBJ1-2; D gene: TRBD1
CDR3 protein: CASSLSYTGELFF; CDR3 DNA: TGTGCCAGCAGCCTGAGCTACACCGGGGAGCTGTTTTTT; clone size: -; V gene: TRBV11-1; J gene: TRBJ2-2; D gene: -